The 20 T cell receptor beta chains listed next were all sequenced from one sample in a study of T cell changes during pregnancy in multiple sclerosis. Sequencing was performed with immunoSEQ multiplex PCR; in TCRdb, only in-frame clones are kept and a portion is missing. Here the sample spans 70,000 to 85,000 clones, approximately 90% being singletons. The sequencing here drew on peripheral blood, taken before pregnancy. The receptors here all came from a female donor with multiple sclerosis, enrolled in a pregnancy study.

The gene calls are TRBV2 and TRBJ2-2, with D perhaps matching TRBD2 (5 bases). The CDR3 length is 14 residues. Germline CDR1 is SNHLY and CDR2 is FYNNEI. Trimming removed 6 bases at V and 1 base at J, with 9 bases between. The CDR3 sequence: CASSQLVNTGELFF. CDR3 nucleotide sequence: TGTGCCAGCAGCCAACTAGTGAACACCGGGGAGCTGTTTTTT.

The rearrangement links TRBV5-1 to TRBJ1-4; no clear D. The CDR3 contains 14 residues. Trimming took off 0 bases at V and 0 bases at J, with 3 bases between the two ends. Germline V CDR1 and CDR2: SGHRS, YFSETQ. The CDR3 protein is CASSLAATNEKLFF. The CDR3 DNA reads as TGCGCCAGCAGCTTGGCTGCAACTAATGAAAAACTGTTTTTT.

The chain carries TRBV7-9 and TRBJ1-5; D is perhaps TRBD1 (6 bases). CDR3 length: 14 residues. Trimming left V 5 bases short and J 7 bases short, with 15 bases between. Germline assignment: CDR1 SEHNR and CDR2 FQNEAQ (reference sequence). The CDR3 is CASSPGQTKQPQHF. In DNA, the CDR3 is TGTGCCAGCAGCCCCGGACAGACCAAACAGCCCCAGCATTTT.

The V gene is TRBV19, the J gene TRBJ1-1, with 10 nucleotides matching TRBD1. This CDR3 contains 16 residues. Germline V gives CDR1 LNHDA, CDR2 SQIVND (reference sequence). The junction had 6 bases not matched to a gene; V was cut back by 0 bases and J by 5 bases. CDR3: CASSIETGGAGTEAFF. The CDR3 DNA sequence: TGTGCCAGTAGTATAGAGACAGGGGGCGCGGGGACTGAAGCTTTCTTT.

The chain links TRBV4-2 to TRBJ2-2; tentatively, D is TRBD2 (7 bases). Germline V gene data show CDR1 as LGHNA and CDR2 as YNFKEQ. Trimming removed 1 base at V and 0 bases at J, with 15 bases between. CDR3 size: 18 residues. CDR3 amino acids: CASSQAGEGIANTGELFF. CDR3 nucleotides: TGTGCCAGCAGCCAAGCAGGGGAGGGTATCGCGAACACCGGGGAGCTGTTTTTT.

V is TRBV7-6 and J is TRBJ1-3; a possible D gene is TRBD1 (6 bases). The CDR3 has 14 residues. Germline V gives CDR1 SGHVS, CDR2 FNYEAQ. Trimming took off 11 bases at V and 2 bases at J, with 16 bases between the two ends. This CDR3 is CAGTQGTTGNTIYF. In nucleotides, the CDR3 is TGTGCCGGAACACAGGGAACTACTGGAAACACCATATATTTT.

The chain is built from TRBV9 and TRBJ2-2, with D possibly TRBD2 on 5 matching bases. This CDR3 region has 15 residues. Trimming took off 2 bases at V and 4 bases at J, with 12 bases between the two ends. Germline V gene data show CDR1 as SGDLS and CDR2 as YYNGEE. The CDR3 here is CASSVSGSFTGELFF. Written as DNA, the CDR3 is TGTGCCAGCAGCGTCTCGGGATCCTTCACCGGGGAGCTGTTTTTT.

V is TRBV5-4 and J is TRBJ2-2; 9 positions match TRBD1. CDR3 length: 16 amino acids. V lost 4 bases and J lost 8; bases outside the gene matches: 12. From germline, CDR1 is SGHNT and CDR2 YYREEE (reference sequence). CDR3 sequence reads: CASSLPGQGPPGELFF. As DNA, the CDR3 is TGTGCCAGCAGCCTTCCGGGACAGGGCCCCCCGGGGGAGCTGTTTTTT.

The V call is TRBV6-1, the J call TRBJ1-5, with 10 bases identical to TRBD1. Germline V gene lookup returns CDR1 MNHNS and CDR2 SASEGT. After removal of 10 bases from V and 6 bases from J, the junction contained 6 bases not matched to a gene. CDR3 length equals 13 residues. In nucleotides, the CDR3 is TGTGCCACCGACCGGGACAGGGGTCAGCCCCAGCATTTT. Translating gives CATDRDRGQPQHF.

J is TRBJ1-5 and V is TRBV6-1; possible D gene TRBD1, 5 bases. This CDR3 spans 15 amino acids. V was shortened by 3 bases and J by 4 bases, with 13 bases between the two germline ends. CDR1 is MNHNS, CDR2 SASEGT, per germline. CDR3 protein: CASSDGAGGNQPQHF. The CDR3, as DNA: TGTGCCAGCAGTGATGGTGCGGGGGGTAATCAGCCCCAGCATTTT.

J is TRBJ1-3 and V is TRBV12-5; D uncertain. The CDR3 is 16 residues long. V was clipped by 2 bases and J by 8 bases, with 19 bases between them. Germline V gene sequence: CDR1 LGHNT, CDR2 FRNRAP. Here the CDR3 DNA reads TGTGCTAGTGGTTTGATTGTAGGGAGGTTTGGCGACACCATATATTTT. Its protein is CASGLIVGRFGDTIYF.

The chain employs TRBV29-1 and TRBJ2-3; no definite D call. Germline assignment: CDR1 SQVTM and CDR2 ANQGSEA. This CDR3 spans 12 amino acids. The V end lost 3 bases, the J end lost 2 bases, and 6 bases lay between the germline ends. The CDR3 nucleotides are TGCAGCGTTGACAGAAACACAGATACGCAGTATTTT. Encoded protein: CSVDRNTDTQYF.

This chain connects TRBV13 to TRBJ2-1, with TRBD1 matching 10 bases. The trim removed 3 bases at V and 8 bases at J, leaving 7 bases unmatched. CDR3 length equals 15 residues. Germline-derived CDR1 and CDR2 are PRHDT and FYEKMQ (reference sequence). This CDR3 is CASSFRDRGRDEQFF. DNA for the CDR3: TGTGCCAGCAGCTTTCGGGACAGGGGACGCGATGAGCAGTTCTTC.

V gene TRBV7-9 combines with J gene TRBJ2-3; 8 bases are a match to TRBD2. This CDR3 is built from 15 residues. J was trimmed by 2 bases and V by 4 bases; bases with no gene match: 5. Germline values: CDR1 SEHNR, CDR2 FQNEAQ (reference sequence). DNA of the CDR3: TGTGCCAGCAGCTACGGGGGGGCCGCCACAGATACGCAGTATTTT. Encoded protein: CASSYGGAATDTQYF.

The gene calls are TRBV6-5 and TRBJ1-1; D unresolved. The CDR3 consists of 14 residues. V was trimmed by 6 bases and J by 0 bases, leaving 11 bases between them. The V gene's germline CDR1 is MNHEY and CDR2 SVGAGI. The CDR3 DNA follows: TGTGCCAGCAGGCCACTTTCTATGAACACTGAAGCTTTCTTT. It yields the protein CASRPLSMNTEAFF.

This sequence joins TRBV6-1 and TRBJ2-3, with TRBD2 as a possible D gene (5 bases). V lost 1 base and J 4 bases, leaving 18 bases between the germline ends. The CDR3 extends over 17 amino acids. Germline CDR1 and CDR2: MNHNS and SASEGT. The CDR3 DNA reads TGTGCCAGCAGTGAAGATCGGGGAAGCGGCGTACCAGATACGCAGTATTTT. Translated, it gives CASSEDRGSGVPDTQYF.

This chain uses TRBV18 with TRBJ1-4; 8 bases match TRBD1. Germline-derived CDR1 and CDR2 are KGHSH and LQKENI. The CDR3 consists of 16 residues. V shed 1 base, J shed 6 bases, and the junction held 7 bases outside the gene matches. The chain's CDR3 is CASSPRQGKGDEKLFF. CDR3 bases: TGTGCCAGCTCACCACGACAGGGGAAAGGTGATGAAAAACTGTTTTTT. Filled out from reference TRBV18 and TRBJ1-4, the complete variable domain reads NAGVMQNPRHLVRRRGQEARLRCSPMKGHSHVYWYRQLPEEGLKFMVYLQKENIIDESGMPKERFSAEFPKEGPSILRIQQVVRGDSAAYFCASSPRQGKGDEKLFFGSGTQLSVL.

The chain employs TRBV2 and TRBJ1-1; the D is unclear. Germline loops: CDR1 SNHLY, CDR2 FYNNEI. The CDR3 extends over 11 amino acids. The V end was cut by 6 bases, the J end by 5 bases, with 7 bases between. CDR3 protein: CASRVQTEAFF. The DNA for the CDR3 is TGTGCCAGCAGGGTCCAGACTGAAGCTTTCTTT.

The chain is built from TRBV6-5 and TRBJ2-5, with D unclear. The CDR3 runs 14 residues. Trimming removed 2 bases at V and 0 bases at J, with 7 bases between. Germline V gene sequence: CDR1 MNHEY, CDR2 SVGAGI. CDR3 region: CASSYVGYQETQYF. Here the CDR3 DNA reads TGTGCCAGCAGTTACGTCGGGTACCAAGAGACCCAGTACTTC.

DNA for the CDR3: TGTGCCAGCAGTTTGGGGGGAAGCTCCTACAATGAGCAGTTCTTC. Translating gives CASSLGGSSYNEQFF. The chain employs TRBV27 and TRBJ2-1; D is perhaps TRBD2 (6 bases). The CDR3 is made up of 15 amino acids. Germline CDR1 MNHEY, CDR2 SMNVEV (reference sequence). V was cut by 3 bases and J by 0 bases, with 9 bases left in between.